This note documents a single T cell receptor beta chain sequence. Some clones are missing from TCRdb's copy, which holds only in-frame ones; the method was immunoSEQ multiplex PCR. The sample consists of approximately 100,000 clones, 75% to 90% of them appearing once. These data originate in a study of blood T cell repertoires in COVID-19. The CDR3 totals 18 residues. Unmatched junction bases numbered 6, after V lost 5 bases and J lost 1 base. Germline V gives CDR1 SGHTA, CDR2 FQGTGA. The specimen was peripheral blood. The receptor comes from a human donor with acute or convalescent COVID-19. The donor label of this sample is uncertain. This chain links TRBV7-3 with TRBJ2-3, with 16 bases identical to TRBD2. This CDR3 is CASSTGTSGRVGTDTQYF. The CDR3 DNA is TGTGCCAGCAGCACTGGGACTAGCGGGAGGGTTGGCACAGATACGCAGTATTTT.